Following are 5 T cell receptor beta chains from one sample sequenced in a study of early T cells in non-severe SARS-CoV-2 infection. TCRdb re-derived calls from the 5' RACE reads in MiXCR, one entry per CDR3 protein. The table includes tens of thousands of distinct CDR3 sequences, 5.7% detected once. Source material: whole blood. The receptor set was obtained from an adult who was a healthcare worker with PCR-confirmed SARS-CoV-2 infection or an uninfected control (not recorded which).

The table lists this clonotype with many counts. V is TRBV19 and J is TRBJ2-5; the match to TRBD1 covers 9 bases. Germline V gene sequence: CDR1 LNHDA, CDR2 SQIVND (reference sequence). Germline trimming cut 5 bases from V and 5 bases from J; bases unmatched to any gene: 9. This CDR3 region has 15 residues. CDR3 sequence: CASSPWTGVAETQYF. CDR3 sequence (DNA): TGTGCCAGTAGTCCCTGGACAGGGGTGGCGGAGACCCAGTACTTC.

This clonotype was counted a few times. The genes are TRBV2 and TRBJ2-5; D might be TRBD2 (6 bases). Germline V gene data show CDR1 as SNHLY and CDR2 as FYNNEI. CDR3 size: 13 residues. V lost 11 bases and J lost 5, with 18 bases in between. As DNA, the CDR3 is TGTGCCGGAGGGACTGCCACTGGGGAGACCCAGTACTTC. Protein sequence: CAGGTATGETQYF.

This clonotype was counted many times. This rearrangement joins TRBV6-5 to TRBJ1-6; D gene unclear. The germline V and J ends were trimmed by 2 bases and 10 bases, with 12 bases remaining between them. CDR1 and CDR2 (germline): MNHEY, SVGAGI. The CDR3 sequence is 14 residues long. In DNA, the CDR3 is TGTGCCAGCAGTTACGTGACCTTAGGGTCACCCCTCCACTTT. It translates to CASSYVTLGSPLHF.

This clonotype was seen only a few times. V usage is TRBV4-2 and J usage is TRBJ1-1; D is undetermined. Trimming removed 0 bases from V and 2 bases from J, with 19 bases in between. The CDR3 is 18 amino acids. CDR1 and CDR2 (germline): LGHNA, YNFKEQ. The CDR3 sequence is CASSQEVLVGRSNTEAFF. In DNA form, the CDR3 reads TGTGCCAGCAGCCAAGAGGTATTAGTCGGCAGGTCAAACACTGAAGCTTTCTTT.

In this sample, this clonotype turned up many times. The V gene is TRBV6-2 or TRBV6-3, the J gene TRBJ2-7; D possibly corresponds to TRBD1 (5 bases). Germline values: CDR1 MNHEY, CDR2 SVGEGT. Trimming left V 2 bases short and J 1 base short, with 6 bases between. The CDR3 spans 13 residues. The CDR3 region has the DNA TGTGCCAGCAGTTACCGACAGTCCTACGAGCAGTACTTC. Translation gives CASSYRQSYEQYF.